The 5 T cell receptor beta chains below come from one sample, sequenced in a study of control samples from healthy donors and cancer patients. Here immunoSEQ multiplex PCR was the method, and the copy in TCRdb shows in-frame clones only, minus some. The table has fewer than 200,000 clones, around 90% seen once. The sequencing sample was made of blood. Receptor source: a woman in her twenties or thirties in good health.

V is TRBV2 and J is TRBJ1-1, with TRBD1 identical over 9 bases. Germline CDR1 reads SNHLY; CDR2 reads FYNNEI. The junction had 8 bases not matched to a gene; V was cut back by 6 bases and J by 3 bases. The CDR3 extends over 15 amino acids. The DNA of the CDR3 is TGTGCCAGCAGCATAAGGACAGGGGAGGACACTGAAGCTTTCTTT. Translating it yields CASSIRTGEDTEAFF.

This clone was seen a handful of times. This chain joins TRBV27 and TRBJ1-6; D ambiguous. Per the germline V gene, CDR1 is MNHEY and CDR2 is SMNVEV (reference sequence). The CDR3 is 14 amino acids. The ends were cut back, 3 bases at V and 5 bases at J, with 8 bases in the middle. In nucleotides, the CDR3 is TGTGCCAGCAGTTTTGTCCAGGATAATTCACCCCTCCACTTT. The encoded protein is CASSFVQDNSPLHF.

This chain links TRBV5-6 with TRBJ2-7, with TRBD1 matching over 8 bases. Trimming cost V 1 base and J 8 bases; bases outside gene matches: 11. The CDR3 runs 15 residues. Germline V gives CDR1 SGHDT, CDR2 YYEEEE. The DNA of the CDR3 is TGTGCCAGCAGCTTGCCAGGCAGGGGGCGATTGAAGCAGTACTTC. Its translation: CASSLPGRGRLKQYF.

The chain links TRBV21-1 to TRBJ2-7; the D call TRBD1 from the table was never checked on the DNA. TRBV21-1 is a listed pseudogene. CDR3 length equals 14 residues. CDR3 protein: CASIRGQGNYEQYV. CDR3 nucleotide sequence: TGTGCCAGCATTCGTGGACAGGGTAACTACGAGCAGTACGTC.

V gene TRBV7-8 combines with J gene TRBJ2-6; no firm D call. Germline CDR1 is SGHVS and CDR2 is FQNEAQ. The CDR3 contains 14 residues. V lost 2 bases and J lost 0, with 2 bases in between. CDR3 bases: TGTGCCAGCAGCTTAAACTCTGGGGCCAACGTCCTGACTTTC. It codes for CASSLNSGANVLTF.